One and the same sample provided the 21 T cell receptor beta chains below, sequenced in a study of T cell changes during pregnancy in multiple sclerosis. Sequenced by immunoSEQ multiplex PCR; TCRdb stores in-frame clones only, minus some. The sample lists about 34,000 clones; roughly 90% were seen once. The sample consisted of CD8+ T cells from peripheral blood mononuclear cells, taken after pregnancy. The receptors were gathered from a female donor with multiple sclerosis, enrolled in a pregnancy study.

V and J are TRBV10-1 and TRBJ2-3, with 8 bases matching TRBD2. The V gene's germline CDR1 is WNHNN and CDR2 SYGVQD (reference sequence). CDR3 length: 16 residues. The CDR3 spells CATKPTRGADTDTQYF. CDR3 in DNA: TGCGCGACGAAACCCACGCGGGGGGCGGACACAGATACGCAGTATTTT.

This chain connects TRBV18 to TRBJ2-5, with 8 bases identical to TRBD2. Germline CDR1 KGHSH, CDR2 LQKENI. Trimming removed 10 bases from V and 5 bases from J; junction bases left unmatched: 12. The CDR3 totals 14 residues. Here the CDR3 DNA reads TGTGCCACCACGACGGGGGGGGCGCATGAGACCCAGTACTTC. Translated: CATTTGGAHETQYF.

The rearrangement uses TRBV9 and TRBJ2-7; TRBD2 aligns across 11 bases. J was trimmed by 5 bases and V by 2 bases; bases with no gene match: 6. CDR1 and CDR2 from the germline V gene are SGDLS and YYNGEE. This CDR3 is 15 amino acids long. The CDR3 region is CASSVGLAGSHEQYF. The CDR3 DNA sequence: TGTGCCAGCAGCGTCGGACTAGCGGGTTCCCACGAGCAGTACTTC. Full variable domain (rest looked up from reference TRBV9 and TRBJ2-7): DSGVTQTPKHLITATGQRVTLRCSPRSGDLSVYWYQQSLDQGLQFLIQYYNGEERAKGNILERFSAQQFPDLHSELNLSSLELGDSALYFCASSVGLAGSHEQYFGPGTRLTVT.

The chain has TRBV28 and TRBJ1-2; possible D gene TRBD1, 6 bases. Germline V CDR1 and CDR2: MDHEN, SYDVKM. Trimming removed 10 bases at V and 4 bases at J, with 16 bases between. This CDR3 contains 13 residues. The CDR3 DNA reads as TGTGCCATCGACGGCAGGGGATCCTATGGCTACACCTTC. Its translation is CAIDGRGSYGYTF.

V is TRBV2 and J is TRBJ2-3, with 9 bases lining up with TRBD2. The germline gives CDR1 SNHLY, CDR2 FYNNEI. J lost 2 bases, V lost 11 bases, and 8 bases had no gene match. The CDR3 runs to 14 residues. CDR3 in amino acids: CAAVAGDSTDTQYF. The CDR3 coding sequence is TGTGCCGCAGTAGCGGGGGACTCCACAGATACGCAGTATTTT.

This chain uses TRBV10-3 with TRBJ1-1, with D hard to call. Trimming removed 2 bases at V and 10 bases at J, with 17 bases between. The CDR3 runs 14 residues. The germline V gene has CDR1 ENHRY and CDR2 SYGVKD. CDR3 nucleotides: TGTGCCATCAGTGAGCCCGGAGAGCCGGGTGGAGCTTTCTTT. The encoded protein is CAISEPGEPGGAFF.

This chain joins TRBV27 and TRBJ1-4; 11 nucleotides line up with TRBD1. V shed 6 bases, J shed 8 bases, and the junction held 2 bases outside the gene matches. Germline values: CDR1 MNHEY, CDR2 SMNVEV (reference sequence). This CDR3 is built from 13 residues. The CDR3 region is CASSWTGGEKLFF. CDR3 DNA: TGTGCCAGCAGCTGGACAGGGGGCGAAAAACTGTTTTTT.

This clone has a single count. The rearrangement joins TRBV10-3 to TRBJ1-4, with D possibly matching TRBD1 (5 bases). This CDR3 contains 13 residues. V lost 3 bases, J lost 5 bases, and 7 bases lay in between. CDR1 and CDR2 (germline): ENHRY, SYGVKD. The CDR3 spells CAISDGGNEKLFF. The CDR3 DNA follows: TGTGCCATCAGTGACGGGGGGAATGAAAAACTGTTTTTT.

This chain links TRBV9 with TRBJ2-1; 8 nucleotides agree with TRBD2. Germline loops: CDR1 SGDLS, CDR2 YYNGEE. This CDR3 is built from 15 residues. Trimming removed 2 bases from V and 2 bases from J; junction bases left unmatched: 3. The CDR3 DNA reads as TGTGCCAGCAGCGTTAGCGGGACCACCTACAATGAGCAGTTCTTC. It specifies CASSVSGTTYNEQFF.

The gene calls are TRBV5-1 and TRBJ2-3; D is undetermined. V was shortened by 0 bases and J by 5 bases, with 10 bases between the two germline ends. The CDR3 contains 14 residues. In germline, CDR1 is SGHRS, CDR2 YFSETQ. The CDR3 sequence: CASSLELFLDTQYF. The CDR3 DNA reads TGCGCCAGCAGCTTGGAACTCTTTTTAGATACGCAGTATTTT. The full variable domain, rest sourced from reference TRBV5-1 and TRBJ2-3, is KAGVTQTPRYLIKTRGQQVTLSCSPISGHRSVSWYQQTPGQGLQFLFEYFSETQRNKGNFPGRFSGRQFSNSRSEMNVSTLELGDSALYLCASSLELFLDTQYFGPGTRLTVL.

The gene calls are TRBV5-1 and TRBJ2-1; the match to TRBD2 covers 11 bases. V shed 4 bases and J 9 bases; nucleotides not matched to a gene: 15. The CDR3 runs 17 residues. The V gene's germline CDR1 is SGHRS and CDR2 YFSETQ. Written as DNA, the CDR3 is TGCGCCAGCAGCCCCGGACCCGGTAGCGGGGGGGCCGGTGAGCAGTTCTTC. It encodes CASSPGPGSGGAGEQFF. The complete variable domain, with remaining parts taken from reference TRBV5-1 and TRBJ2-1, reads KAGVTQTPRYLIKTRGQQVTLSCSPISGHRSVSWYQQTPGQGLQFLFEYFSETQRNKGNFPGRFSGRQFSNSRSEMNVSTLELGDSALYLCASSPGPGSGGAGEQFFGPGTRLTVL.

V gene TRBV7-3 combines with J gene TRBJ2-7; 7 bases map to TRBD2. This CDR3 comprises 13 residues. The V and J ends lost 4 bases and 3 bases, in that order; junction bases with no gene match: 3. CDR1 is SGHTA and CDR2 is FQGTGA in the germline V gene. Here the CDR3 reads CASSSGGGYEQYF. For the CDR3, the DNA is TGTGCCAGCAGCTCGGGGGGAGGCTACGAGCAGTACTTC.

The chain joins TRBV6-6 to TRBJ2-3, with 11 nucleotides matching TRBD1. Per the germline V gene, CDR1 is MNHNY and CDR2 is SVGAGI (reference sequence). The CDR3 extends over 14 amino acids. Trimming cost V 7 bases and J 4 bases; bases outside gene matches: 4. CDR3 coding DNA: TGTGCCAGCATTCGGACAGGGGGCGCAGATACGCAGTATTTT. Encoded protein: CASIRTGGADTQYF.

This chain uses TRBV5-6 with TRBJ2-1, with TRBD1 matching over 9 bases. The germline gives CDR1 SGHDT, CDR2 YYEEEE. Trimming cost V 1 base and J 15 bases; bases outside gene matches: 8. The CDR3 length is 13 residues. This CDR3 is CASSLWGGQGWFF. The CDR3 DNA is TGTGCCAGCAGCTTGTGGGGGGGACAGGGATGGTTCTTC.

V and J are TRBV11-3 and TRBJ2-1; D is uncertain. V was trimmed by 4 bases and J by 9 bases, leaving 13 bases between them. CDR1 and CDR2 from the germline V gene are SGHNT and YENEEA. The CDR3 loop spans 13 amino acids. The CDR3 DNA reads TGTGCCAGCAGCTCCCCCCGTAGTCTTGAGCAGTTCTTC. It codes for CASSSPRSLEQFF.

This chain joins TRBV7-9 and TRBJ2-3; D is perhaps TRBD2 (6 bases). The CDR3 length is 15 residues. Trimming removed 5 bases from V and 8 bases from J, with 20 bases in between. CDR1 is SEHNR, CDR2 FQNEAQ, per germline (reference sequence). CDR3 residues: CASSPPPPGESTQYF. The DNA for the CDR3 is TGTGCCAGCAGCCCTCCCCCCCCGGGGGAGAGTACGCAGTATTTT.

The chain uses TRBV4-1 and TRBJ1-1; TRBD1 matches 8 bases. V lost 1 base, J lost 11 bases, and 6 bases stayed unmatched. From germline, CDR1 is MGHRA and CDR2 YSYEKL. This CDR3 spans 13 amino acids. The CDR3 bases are TGCGCCAGCAGCCAAGGGACAGGGCCCCGGGCTTTCTTT. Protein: CASSQGTGPRAFF.

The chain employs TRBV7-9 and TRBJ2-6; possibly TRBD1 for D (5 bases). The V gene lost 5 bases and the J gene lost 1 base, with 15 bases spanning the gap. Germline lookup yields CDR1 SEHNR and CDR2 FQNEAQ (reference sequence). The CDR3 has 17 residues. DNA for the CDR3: TGTGCCAGCAGCGCCTTGAAGACAGAATCTGGGGCCAACGTCCTGACTTTC. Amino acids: CASSALKTESGANVLTF.

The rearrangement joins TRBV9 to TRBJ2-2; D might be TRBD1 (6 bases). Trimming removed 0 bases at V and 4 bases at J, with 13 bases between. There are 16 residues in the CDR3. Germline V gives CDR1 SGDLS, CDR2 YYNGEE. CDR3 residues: CASSVAGRGVTGELFF. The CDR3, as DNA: TGTGCCAGCAGCGTAGCCGGCAGGGGAGTCACCGGGGAGCTGTTTTTT.

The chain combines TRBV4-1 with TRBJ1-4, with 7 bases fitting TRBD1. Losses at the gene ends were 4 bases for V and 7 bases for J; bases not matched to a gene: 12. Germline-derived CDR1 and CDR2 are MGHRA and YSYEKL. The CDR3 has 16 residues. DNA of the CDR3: TGCGCCAGCAGCCTCGAAGAGGGGGCAGCTGTTGAAAAACTGTTTTTT. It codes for CASSLEEGAAVEKLFF.

CDR3 sequence: CASSFRDSGYTGELFF. In DNA form, the CDR3 reads TGTGCCAGCAGCTTTCGGGACAGTGGGTACACCGGGGAGCTGTTTTTT. V is TRBV5-5 and J is TRBJ2-2, with 7 bases that match TRBD1. This CDR3 is 16 amino acids long. Germline loops: CDR1 SGHKS, CDR2 YYEKEE (reference sequence). Trimming cost V 2 bases and J 3 bases; bases outside gene matches: 7.